The rows below give T cell receptor beta chains drawn from one sample of a study of T cells in Graves' hyperthyroidism and ophthalmopathy. TCRdb used MiXCR to reprocess the multiplex PCR reads, holding one entry per CDR3 protein. The sample has fewer than 250,000 distinct CDR3 sequences; around 25% are singletons. The sample taken for sequencing was blood. The receptor set was obtained from a woman in her thirties or forties with Graves' ophthalmopathy. Both conserved end residues are part of each CDR3. D genes are given only for firm matches. Part of the rows lack a size; the others show once, few, many or a class for expanded clones.

J,size,D,V,DNA,CDR3
TRBJ1-2,many,.,TRBV28,TGTGCCAGCAGTGCCCTCAGGTCCCTAGGTGGCTACACCTTC,CASSALRSLGGYTF
TRBJ1-2,many,TRBD1,TRBV29-1,TGCAGCGATGGGAGGACAGGCGACTATGGCTACACCTTC,CSDGRTGDYGYTF
TRBJ2-5,few,TRBD1,TRBV7-2,TGTGCCAGCAGCTTAGCTGGGACAGTCCAAGAGACCCAGTACTTC,CASSLAGTVQETQYF
TRBJ1-1,.,.,TRBV12-3/TRBV12-4,TGTGCCATACGGACAGAAATGAACACTGAAGCTTTCTTT,CAIRTEMNTEAFF
TRBJ1-2,many,.,TRBV19,TGTGCCAGTAGTCCAAGACGGAGGCTTGGCTACACCTTC,CASSPRRRLGYTF
TRBJ2-7,many,TRBD2,TRBV7-6,TGTGCCAGCAGTCCTAGCGGGACCTCGACCGAGCAGTACTTC,CASSPSGTSTEQYF
TRBJ2-5,many,.,TRBV29-1,TGCAGCGTTGAAGAAGGTCTGGAGACCCAGTACTTC,CSVEEGLETQYF
TRBJ1-1,.,.,TRBV12-3/TRBV12-4,TGTGCCAGCAGTTTGAATTTCCCTGAAGCTTTCTTT,CASSLNFPEAFF
TRBJ2-3,once,TRBD2,TRBV7-2,TGTGCCAGCAGCCGGGGAGGGAGCACAGATACGCAGTATTTT,CASSRGGSTDTQYF
TRBJ1-5,many,.,TRBV6-2/TRBV6-3,TGTGCCAGCAGACAGCCCCGGGACTATAGCAATCAGCCCCAGCATTTT,CASRQPRDYSNQPQHF
TRBJ2-7,many,TRBD2,TRBV20-1,TGCAGTGCTAGATCCGGGACTAGCGTCCCTGAGATGTACTTC,CSARSGTSVPEMYF
TRBJ1-1,.,.,TRBV20-1,TGCAGTGCCAGATGGACAGCCAACACTGAAGCTTTCTTT,CSARWTANTEAFF
TRBJ2-7,many,.,TRBV28,TGTGCCAGCAGACATACAGGGTATGACTACGAGCAGTACTTC,CASRHTGYDYEQYF
TRBJ1-6,.,.,TRBV19,TGTGCCAGTAGTATATTGAATTCACCCCTCCACTTT,CASSILNSPLHF
TRBJ2-7,many,.,TRBV27,TGTGCCAGCAGTGGAACCGGCCTAATGCGCGACGAGCAGTACTTC,CASSGTGLMRDEQYF
TRBJ1-1,many,.,TRBV7-2,TGTGCCAGCAGTCTGGGACTGACGAACACTGAAGCTTTCTTT,CASSLGLTNTEAFF
TRBJ2-2,many,.,TRBV2,TGTGCCAGCAGCGGGAGCCCCCAAGCCGGGGAGCTGTTTTTT,CASSGSPQAGELFF
TRBJ2-5,many,.,TRBV15,TGTGCCACCAGCAGAGATCCATCCGGACCCCAGTACTTC,CATSRDPSGPQYF
TRBJ2-2,.,.,TRBV30,TGTGCCTGGAGTTTCGGGACTTTGAACACCGGGGAGCTGTTTTTT,CAWSFGTLNTGELFF
TRBJ1-3,.,.,TRBV6-1,TGTGCCAGCAGGGCAAGCGCGGCAAGCGGAAACACCATATCTTTT,CASRASAASGNTISF
TRBJ2-5,many,.,TRBV10-2,TGCGCCAGCAGTGAGTCGGTAGGGTTAGAGACCCAGTACTTC,CASSESVGLETQYF
TRBJ1-5,.,TRBD1,TRBV24-1,TGTGCCACCAGTGACAGCAGGGGGTACCAGCCCCAGCATTTT,CATSDSRGYQPQHF
TRBJ1-1,many,.,TRBV28,TGTGCCAGCATCAACCCGCGCGGAGCTTTCTTT,CASINPRGAFF
TRBJ1-1,many,.,TRBV7-9,TGTGCCAGCAGTTTAACGAACACTGAAGCTTTCTTT,CASSLTNTEAFF
TRBJ2-5,many,.,TRBV20-1,TGCAGTGCAAGACAGCGGGAGACCCAGTACTTC,CSARQRETQYF
TRBJ2-7,many,TRBD1,TRBV3-1,TGTGCCAGCAGCCAACCGGGGACAGGGGTCTACGAGCAGTACTTC,CASSQPGTGVYEQYF
TRBJ1-2,many,.,TRBV20-1,TGCAGTGCTAGAGAGTACCCCCCTCAGGCCCCTAACTATGGCTACACCTTC,CSAREYPPQAPNYGYTF
TRBJ1-3,.,TRBD1,TRBV15,TGTGCCACCAGCAGAGATGAGGGGGCGGAAAACACCATATATTTT,CATSRDEGAENTIYF
TRBJ1-5,many,.,TRBV15,TGTGCCACCAGCAGTCTTGGACAGCCCCAGCATTTT,CATSSLGQPQHF
TRBJ1-2,many,TRBD1,TRBV28,TGTGCCAGCAGTTTATTGCTAGGCATGGTGGCTGACAGGGCCTCGAATGGCTACGCCTTC,CASSLLLGMVADRASNGYAF
TRBJ1-3,.,.,TRBV10-2,TGCGCCAGTAGACGGGAGGAAGCCGGAAACACCATATATTTT,CASRREEAGNTIYF
TRBJ1-2,many,.,TRBV6-1,TGTGCCAGCAGAGAGTATGGCTACACCTTC,CASREYGYTF
TRBJ2-7,once,.,TRBV30,TGTGCCTGTACAGGGCGGAGCTCCTACGAGCAGTACTTC,CACTGRSSYEQYF